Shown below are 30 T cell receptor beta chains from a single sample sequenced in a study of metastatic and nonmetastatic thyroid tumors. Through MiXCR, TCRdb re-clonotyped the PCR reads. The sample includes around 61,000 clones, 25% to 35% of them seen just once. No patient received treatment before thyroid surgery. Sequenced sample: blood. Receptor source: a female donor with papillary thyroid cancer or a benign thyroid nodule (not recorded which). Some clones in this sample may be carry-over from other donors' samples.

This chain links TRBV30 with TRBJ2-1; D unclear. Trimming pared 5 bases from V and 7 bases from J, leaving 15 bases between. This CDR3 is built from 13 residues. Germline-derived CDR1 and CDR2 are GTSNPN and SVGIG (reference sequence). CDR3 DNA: TGTGCCTGGGGCCCCCCAGGTTTTAATGAGCAGTTCTTC. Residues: CAWGPPGFNEQFF.

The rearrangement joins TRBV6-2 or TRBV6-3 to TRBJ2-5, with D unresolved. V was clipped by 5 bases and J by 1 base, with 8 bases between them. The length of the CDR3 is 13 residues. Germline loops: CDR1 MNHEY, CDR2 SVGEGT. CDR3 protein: CASSSQSQETQYF. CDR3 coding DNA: TGTGCCAGCAGTAGTCAGAGCCAAGAGACCCAGTACTTC.

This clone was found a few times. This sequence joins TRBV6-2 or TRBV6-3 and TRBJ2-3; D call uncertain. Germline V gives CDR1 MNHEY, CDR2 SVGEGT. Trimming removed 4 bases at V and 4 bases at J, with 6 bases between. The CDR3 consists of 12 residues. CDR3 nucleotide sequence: TGTGCCAGCAGTTCCGTCGCAGATACGCAGTATTTT. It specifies CASSSVADTQYF.

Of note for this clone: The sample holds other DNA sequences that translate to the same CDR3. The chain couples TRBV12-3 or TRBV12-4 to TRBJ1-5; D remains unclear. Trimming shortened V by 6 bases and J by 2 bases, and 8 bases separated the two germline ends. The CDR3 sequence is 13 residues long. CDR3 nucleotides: TGTGCCAGCAGCCCGAGGGGCAATCAGCCCCAGCATTTT. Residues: CASSPRGNQPQHF.

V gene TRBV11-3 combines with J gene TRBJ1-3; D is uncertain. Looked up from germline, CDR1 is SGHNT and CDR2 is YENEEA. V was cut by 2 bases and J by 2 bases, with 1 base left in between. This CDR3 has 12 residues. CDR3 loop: CASSLTGNTIYF. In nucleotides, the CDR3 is TGTGCCAGCAGCTTAACTGGAAACACCATATATTTT.

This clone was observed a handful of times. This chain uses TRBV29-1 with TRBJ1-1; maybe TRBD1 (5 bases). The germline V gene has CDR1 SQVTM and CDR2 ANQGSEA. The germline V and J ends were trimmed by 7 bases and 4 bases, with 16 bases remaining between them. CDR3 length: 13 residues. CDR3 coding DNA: TGCAGCGCAACAACAGGTGGGGGCACTGAAGCTTTCTTT. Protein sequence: CSATTGGGTEAFF.

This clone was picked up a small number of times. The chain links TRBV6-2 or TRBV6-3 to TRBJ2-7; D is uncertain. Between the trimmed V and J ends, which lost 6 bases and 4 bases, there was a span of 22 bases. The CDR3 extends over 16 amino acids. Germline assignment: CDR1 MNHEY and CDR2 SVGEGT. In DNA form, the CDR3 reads TGTGCCAGCAGCCCCTCTGGCACTATTTTCGGTTACGAGCAGTACTTC. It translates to CASSPSGTIFGYEQYF.

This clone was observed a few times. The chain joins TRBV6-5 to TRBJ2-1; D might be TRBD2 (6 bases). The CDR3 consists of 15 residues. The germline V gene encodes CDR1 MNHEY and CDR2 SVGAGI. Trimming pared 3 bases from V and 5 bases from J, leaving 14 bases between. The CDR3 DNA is TGTGCCAGCAGTTATGGTCTAGCGAGGAACAATGAGCAGTTCTTC. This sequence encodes CASSYGLARNNEQFF.

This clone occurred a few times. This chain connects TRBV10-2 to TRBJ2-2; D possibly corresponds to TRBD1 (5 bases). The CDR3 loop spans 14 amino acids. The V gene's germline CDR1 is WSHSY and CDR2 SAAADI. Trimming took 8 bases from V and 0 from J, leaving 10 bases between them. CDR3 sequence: CASRQFANTGELFF. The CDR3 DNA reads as TGCGCCAGCCGACAGTTCGCGAACACCGGGGAGCTGTTTTTT.

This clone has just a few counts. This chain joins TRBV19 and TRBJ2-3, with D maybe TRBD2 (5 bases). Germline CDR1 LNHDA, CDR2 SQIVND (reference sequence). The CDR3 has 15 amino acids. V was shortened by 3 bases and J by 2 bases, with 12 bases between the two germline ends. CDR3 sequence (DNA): TGTGCCAGTAGTATTGAGGGAGAGCTCACAGATACGCAGTATTTT. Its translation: CASSIEGELTDTQYF.

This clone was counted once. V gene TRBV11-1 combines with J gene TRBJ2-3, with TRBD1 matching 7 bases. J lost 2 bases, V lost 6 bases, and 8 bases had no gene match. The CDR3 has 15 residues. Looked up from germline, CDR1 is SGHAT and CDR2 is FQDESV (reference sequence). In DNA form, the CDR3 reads TGTGCCAGCAGGCTCCGACAGGGAAACACAGATACGCAGTATTTT. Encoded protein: CASRLRQGNTDTQYF.

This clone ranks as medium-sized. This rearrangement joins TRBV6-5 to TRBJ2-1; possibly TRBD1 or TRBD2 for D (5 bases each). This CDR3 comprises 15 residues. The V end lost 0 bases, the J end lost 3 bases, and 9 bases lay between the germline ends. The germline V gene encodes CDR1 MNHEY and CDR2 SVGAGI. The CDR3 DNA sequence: TGTGCCAGCAGTTACTCAGAGGGGTTCTACAATGAGCAGTTCTTC. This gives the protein CASSYSEGFYNEQFF.

The CDR3 DNA sequence: TGCAGTGCTCCGAAGCGGCTAGCGGGACGCGAGCAGTACTTC. This sequence encodes CSAPKRLAGREQYF. V gene TRBV20-1 combines with J gene TRBJ2-7; 9 nucleotides agree with TRBD2. CDR3 length equals 14 residues. The germline V gene encodes CDR1 DFQATT and CDR2 SNEGSKA (reference sequence). Trimming cost V 5 bases and J 6 bases; bases outside gene matches: 11.

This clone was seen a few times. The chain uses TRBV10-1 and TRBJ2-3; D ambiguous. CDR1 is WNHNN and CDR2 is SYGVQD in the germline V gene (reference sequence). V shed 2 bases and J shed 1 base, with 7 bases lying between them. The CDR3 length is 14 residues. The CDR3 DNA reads TGCGCCAGCAGTGAGGTGATGGGCACAGATACGCAGTATTTT. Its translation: CASSEVMGTDTQYF.

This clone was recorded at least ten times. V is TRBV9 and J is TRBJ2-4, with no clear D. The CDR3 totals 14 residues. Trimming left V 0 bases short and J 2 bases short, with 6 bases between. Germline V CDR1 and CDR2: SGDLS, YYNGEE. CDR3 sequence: CASSVEDSKNIQYF. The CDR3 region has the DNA TGTGCCAGCAGCGTAGAAGATTCCAAAAACATTCAGTACTTC.

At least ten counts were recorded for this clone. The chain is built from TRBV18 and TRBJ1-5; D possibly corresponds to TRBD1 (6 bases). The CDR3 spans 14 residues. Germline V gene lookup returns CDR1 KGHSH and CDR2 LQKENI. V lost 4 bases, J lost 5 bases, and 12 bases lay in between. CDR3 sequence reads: CASSQGGGDQPQHF. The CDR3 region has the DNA TGTGCCAGCTCACAAGGAGGGGGAGATCAGCCCCAGCATTTT.

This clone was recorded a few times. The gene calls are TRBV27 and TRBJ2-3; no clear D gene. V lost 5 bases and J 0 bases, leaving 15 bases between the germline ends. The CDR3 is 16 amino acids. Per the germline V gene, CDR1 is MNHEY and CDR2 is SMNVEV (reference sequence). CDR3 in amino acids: CASSPGIATSTDTQYF. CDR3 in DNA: TGTGCCAGCAGTCCTGGGATCGCGACTAGCACAGATACGCAGTATTTT.

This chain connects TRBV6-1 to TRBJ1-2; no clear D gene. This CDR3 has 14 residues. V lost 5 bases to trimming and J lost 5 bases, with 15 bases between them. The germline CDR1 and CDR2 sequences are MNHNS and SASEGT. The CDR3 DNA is TGTGCCAGCAGTTCCGGCCGGGGTCATTATGGCTACACCTTC. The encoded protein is CASSSGRGHYGYTF.

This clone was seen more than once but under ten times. The CDR3 is CASRRGVNTGELFF. The CDR3 DNA reads TGTGCCAGCCGAAGGGGGGTGAACACCGGGGAGCTGTTTTTT. The V call is TRBV12-3 or TRBV12-4, the J call TRBJ2-2; D possibly uses TRBD1 or TRBD2 (6 bases each). The CDR3 runs to 14 residues. V was pared by 8 bases and J by 1 base, with 11 bases between.

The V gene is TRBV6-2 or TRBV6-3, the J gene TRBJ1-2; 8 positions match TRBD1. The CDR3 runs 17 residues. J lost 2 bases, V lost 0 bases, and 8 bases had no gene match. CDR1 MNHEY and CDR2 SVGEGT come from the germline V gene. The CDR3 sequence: CASSYSMFAGGNYGYTF. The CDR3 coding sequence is TGTGCCAGCAGTTACTCGATGTTTGCAGGGGGCAACTATGGCTACACCTTC.

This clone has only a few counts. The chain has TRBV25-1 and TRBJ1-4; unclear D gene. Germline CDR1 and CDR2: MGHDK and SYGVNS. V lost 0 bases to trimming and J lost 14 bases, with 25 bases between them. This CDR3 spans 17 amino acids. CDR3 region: CASSEYRVADGRPRLFF. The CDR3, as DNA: TGTGCCAGCAGTGAATATCGCGTTGCGGACGGCCGGCCTAGGCTGTTTTTT.

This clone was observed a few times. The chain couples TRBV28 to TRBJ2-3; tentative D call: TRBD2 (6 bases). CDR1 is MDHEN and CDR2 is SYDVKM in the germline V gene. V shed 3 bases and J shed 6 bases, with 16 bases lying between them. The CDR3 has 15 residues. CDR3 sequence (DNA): TGTGCCAGCAGTTTTGTCGGGGGATGGTACGATACGCAGTATTTT. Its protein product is CASSFVGGWYDTQYF.

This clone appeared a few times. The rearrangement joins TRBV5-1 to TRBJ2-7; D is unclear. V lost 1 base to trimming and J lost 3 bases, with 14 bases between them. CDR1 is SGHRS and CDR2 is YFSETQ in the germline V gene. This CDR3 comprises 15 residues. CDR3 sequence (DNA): TGCGCCAGCAGCTTGTCAGTGGCCCTGCGCTACGAGCAGTACTTC. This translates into CASSLSVALRYEQYF.

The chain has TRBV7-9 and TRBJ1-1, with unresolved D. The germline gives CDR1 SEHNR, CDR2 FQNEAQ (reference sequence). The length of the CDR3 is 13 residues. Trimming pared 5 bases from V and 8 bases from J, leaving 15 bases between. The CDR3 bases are TGTGCCAGCAGCCCTCGAACCCTGGGGGAAGCTTTCTTT. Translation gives CASSPRTLGEAFF.

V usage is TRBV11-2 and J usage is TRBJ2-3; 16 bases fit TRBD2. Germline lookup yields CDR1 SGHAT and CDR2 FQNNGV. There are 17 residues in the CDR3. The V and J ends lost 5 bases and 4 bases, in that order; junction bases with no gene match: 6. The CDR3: CASSMGLAGGPADTQYF. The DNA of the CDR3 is TGTGCCAGCAGCATGGGACTAGCGGGAGGGCCGGCAGATACGCAGTATTTT.

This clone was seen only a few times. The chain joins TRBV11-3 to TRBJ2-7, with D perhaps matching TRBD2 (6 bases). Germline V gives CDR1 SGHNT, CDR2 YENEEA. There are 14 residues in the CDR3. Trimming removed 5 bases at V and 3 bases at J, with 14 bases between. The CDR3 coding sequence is TGTGCCAGCAGCCATGGGGGGACGGGCTACGAGCAGTACTTC. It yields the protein CASSHGGTGYEQYF.

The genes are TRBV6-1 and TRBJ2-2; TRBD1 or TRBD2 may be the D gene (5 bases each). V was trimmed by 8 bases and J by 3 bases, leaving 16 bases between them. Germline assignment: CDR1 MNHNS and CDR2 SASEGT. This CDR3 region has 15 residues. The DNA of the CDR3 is TGTGCCAGCCTAGCTCCGGGGCTGGACACCGGGGAGCTGTTTTTT. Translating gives CASLAPGLDTGELFF.

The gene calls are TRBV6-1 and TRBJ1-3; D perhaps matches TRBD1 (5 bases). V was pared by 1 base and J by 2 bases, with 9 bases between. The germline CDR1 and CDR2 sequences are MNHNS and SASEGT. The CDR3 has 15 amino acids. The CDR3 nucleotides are TGTGCCAGCAGTGAAGGCCGAGGGGCTGGAAACACCATATATTTT. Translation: CASSEGRGAGNTIYF.

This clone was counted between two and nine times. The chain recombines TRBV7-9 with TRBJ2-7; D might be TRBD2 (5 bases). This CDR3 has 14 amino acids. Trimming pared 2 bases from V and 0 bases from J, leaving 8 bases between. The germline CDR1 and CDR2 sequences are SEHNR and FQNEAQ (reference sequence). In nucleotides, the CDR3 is TGTGCCAGCAGCTTACATGGGAGCTCCTACGAGCAGTACTTC. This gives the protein CASSLHGSSYEQYF.

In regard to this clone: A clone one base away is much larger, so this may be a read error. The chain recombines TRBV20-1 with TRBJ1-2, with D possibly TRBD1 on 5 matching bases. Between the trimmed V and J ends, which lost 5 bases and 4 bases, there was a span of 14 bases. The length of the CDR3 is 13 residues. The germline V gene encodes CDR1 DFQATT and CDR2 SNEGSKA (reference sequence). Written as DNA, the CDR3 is TGCAGTGCTTCAAGGGACGGGCTCTATGGCTACACCTTC. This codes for CSASRDGLYGYTF.